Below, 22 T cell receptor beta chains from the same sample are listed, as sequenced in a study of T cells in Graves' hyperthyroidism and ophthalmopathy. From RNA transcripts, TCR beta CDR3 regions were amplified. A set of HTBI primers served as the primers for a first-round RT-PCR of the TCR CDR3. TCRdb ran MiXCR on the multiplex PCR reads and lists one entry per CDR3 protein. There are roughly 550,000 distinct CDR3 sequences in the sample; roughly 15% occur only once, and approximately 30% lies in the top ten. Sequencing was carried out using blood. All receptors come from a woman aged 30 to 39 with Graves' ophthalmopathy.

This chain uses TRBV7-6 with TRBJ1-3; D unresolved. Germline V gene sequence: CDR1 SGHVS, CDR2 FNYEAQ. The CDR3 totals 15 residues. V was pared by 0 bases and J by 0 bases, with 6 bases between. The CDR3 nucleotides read TGTGCCAGCAGCTTAGCGCCCCTCTCTGGAAACACCATATATTTT. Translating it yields CASSLAPLSGNTIYF.

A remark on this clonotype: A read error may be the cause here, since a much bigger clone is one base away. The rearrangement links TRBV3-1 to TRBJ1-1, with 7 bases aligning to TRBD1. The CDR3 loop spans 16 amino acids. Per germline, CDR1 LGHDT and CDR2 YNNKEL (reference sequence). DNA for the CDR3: TGTGGCAGCAGCCAACGGGCCGACCCAGGGGGCACTGAAGCTTTCTTT. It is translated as CGSSQRADPGGTEAFF.

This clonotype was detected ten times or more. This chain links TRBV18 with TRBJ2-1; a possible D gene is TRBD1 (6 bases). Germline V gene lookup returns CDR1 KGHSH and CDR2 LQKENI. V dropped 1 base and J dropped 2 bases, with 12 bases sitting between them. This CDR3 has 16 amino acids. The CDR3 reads CASSPRRQVPYNEQFF. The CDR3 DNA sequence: TGTGCCAGCTCACCACGCAGACAGGTACCCTACAATGAGCAGTTCTTC.

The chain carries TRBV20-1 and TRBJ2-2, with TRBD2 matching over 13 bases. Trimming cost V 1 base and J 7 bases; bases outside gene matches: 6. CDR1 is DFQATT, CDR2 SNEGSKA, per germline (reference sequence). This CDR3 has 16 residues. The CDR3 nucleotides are TGCAGTGCTAGAGGAACTAGCGGGAGGGCCTTCGGGGAGCTGTTTTTT. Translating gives CSARGTSGRAFGELFF.

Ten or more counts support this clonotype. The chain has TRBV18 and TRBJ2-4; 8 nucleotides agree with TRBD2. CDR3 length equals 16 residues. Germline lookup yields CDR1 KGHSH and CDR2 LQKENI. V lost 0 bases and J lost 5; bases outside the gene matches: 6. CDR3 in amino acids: CASSPPGREEQNIQYF. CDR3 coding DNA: TGTGCCAGCTCACCACCGGGGCGGGAGGAGCAAAACATTCAGTACTTC.

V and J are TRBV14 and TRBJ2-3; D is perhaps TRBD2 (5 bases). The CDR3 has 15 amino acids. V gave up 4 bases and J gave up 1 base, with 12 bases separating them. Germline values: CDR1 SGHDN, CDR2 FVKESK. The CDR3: CASSRLGSGTDTQYF. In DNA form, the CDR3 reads TGTGCCAGCAGCCGGTTGGGTAGCGGCACAGATACGCAGTATTTT. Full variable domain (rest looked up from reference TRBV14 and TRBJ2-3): EAGVTQFPSHSVIEKGQTVTLRCDPISGHDNLYWYRRVMGKEIKFLLHFVKESKQDESGMPNNRFLAERTGGTYSTLKVQPAELEDSGVYFCASSRLGSGTDTQYFGPGTRLTVL.

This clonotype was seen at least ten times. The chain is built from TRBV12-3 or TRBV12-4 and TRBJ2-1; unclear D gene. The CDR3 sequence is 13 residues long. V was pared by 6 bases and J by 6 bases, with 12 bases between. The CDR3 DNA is TGTGCCAGCAGGGACGGACCTCTCAATGAGCAGTTCTTC. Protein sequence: CASRDGPLNEQFF.

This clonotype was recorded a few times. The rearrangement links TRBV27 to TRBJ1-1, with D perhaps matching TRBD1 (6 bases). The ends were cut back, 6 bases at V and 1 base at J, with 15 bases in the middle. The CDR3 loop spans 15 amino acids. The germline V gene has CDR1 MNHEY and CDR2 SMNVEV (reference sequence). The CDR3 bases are TGTGCCAGCAGAGATGAAGGGACAAGGAACACTGAAGCTTTCTTT. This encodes CASRDEGTRNTEAFF.

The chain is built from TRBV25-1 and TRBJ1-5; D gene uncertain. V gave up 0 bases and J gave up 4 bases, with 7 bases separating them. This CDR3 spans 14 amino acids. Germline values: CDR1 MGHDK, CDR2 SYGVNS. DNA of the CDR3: TGTGCCAGCAGTGAATATGAGGGAAATCAGCCCCAGCATTTT. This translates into CASSEYEGNQPQHF.

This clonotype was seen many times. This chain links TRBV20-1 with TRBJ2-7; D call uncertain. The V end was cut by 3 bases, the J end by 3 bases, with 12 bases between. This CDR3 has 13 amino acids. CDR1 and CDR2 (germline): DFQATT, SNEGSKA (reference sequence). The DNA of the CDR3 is TGCAGTGCTAGTCCGTCTGGGAACTACGAGCAGTACTTC. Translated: CSASPSGNYEQYF.

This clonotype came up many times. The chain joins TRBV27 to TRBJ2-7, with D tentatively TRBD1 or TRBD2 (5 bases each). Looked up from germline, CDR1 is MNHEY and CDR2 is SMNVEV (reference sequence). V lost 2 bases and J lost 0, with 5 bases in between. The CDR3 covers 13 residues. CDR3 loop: CASSLGTSYEQYF. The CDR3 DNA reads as TGTGCCAGCAGTTTAGGGACCTCCTACGAGCAGTACTTC.

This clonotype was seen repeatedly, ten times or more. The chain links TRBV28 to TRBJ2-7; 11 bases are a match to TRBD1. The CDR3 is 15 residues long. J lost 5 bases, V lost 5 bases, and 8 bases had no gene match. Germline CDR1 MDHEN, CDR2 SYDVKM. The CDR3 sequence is CASSLTGTGGDEQYF. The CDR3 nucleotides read TGTGCCAGCAGTCTCACCGGGACAGGGGGAGACGAGCAGTACTTC.

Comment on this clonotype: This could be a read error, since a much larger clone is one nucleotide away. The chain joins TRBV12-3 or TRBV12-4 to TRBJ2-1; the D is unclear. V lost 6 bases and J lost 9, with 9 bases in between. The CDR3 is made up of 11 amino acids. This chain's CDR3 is CASSLLSEQFF. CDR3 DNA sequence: TGTGCCAGCAGCCTCCTTAGTGAGCAGTTCTTC.

As DNA, the CDR3 is TGCGCCAGCAGCTTGGGGTCTGCCTCTCCTAGCACAGATACGCAGTATTTT. Amino acids: CASSLGSASPSTDTQYF. The chain combines TRBV5-1 with TRBJ2-3; unclear D gene. Germline lookup yields CDR1 SGHRS and CDR2 YFSETQ. The ends were cut back, 0 bases at V and 0 bases at J, with 14 bases in the middle. This CDR3 spans 17 amino acids. The full variable domain, its missing parts supplied by reference TRBV5-1 and TRBJ2-3, is KAGVTQTPRYLIKTRGQQVTLSCSPISGHRSVSWYQQTPGQGLQFLFEYFSETQRNKGNFPGRFSGRQFSNSRSEMNVSTLELGDSALYLCASSLGSASPSTDTQYFGPGTRLTVL.

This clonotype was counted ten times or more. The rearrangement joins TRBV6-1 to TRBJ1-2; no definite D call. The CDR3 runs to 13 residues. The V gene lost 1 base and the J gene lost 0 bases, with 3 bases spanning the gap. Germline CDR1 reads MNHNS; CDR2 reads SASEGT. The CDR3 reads CASSEGANYGYTF. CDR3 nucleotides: TGTGCCAGCAGTGAAGGCGCTAACTATGGCTACACCTTC.

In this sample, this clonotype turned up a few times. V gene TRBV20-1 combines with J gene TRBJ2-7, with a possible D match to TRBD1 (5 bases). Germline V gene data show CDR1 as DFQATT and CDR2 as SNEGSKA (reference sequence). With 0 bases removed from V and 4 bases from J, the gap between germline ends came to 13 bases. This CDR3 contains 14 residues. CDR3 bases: TGCAGTGCTAGAGATCGCGAAGCAGGGTACGAGCAGTACTTC. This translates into CSARDREAGYEQYF.

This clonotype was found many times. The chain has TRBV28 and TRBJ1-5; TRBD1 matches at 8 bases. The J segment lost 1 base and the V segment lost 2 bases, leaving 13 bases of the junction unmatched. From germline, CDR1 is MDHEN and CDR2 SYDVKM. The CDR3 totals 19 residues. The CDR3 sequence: CASSLEWTGSFGSNQPQHF. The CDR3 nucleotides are TGTGCCAGCAGTTTAGAGTGGACAGGGTCCTTTGGCAGCAATCAGCCCCAGCATTTT.

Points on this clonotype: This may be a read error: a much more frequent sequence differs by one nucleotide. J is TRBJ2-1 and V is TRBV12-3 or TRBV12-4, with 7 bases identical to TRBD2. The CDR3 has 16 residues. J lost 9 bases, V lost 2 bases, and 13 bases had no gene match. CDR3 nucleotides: TGTGCCAGCAGTTTATTGGTGGGAGGGCCATTCAGTGAGCAGTTCTTC. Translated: CASSLLVGGPFSEQFF.

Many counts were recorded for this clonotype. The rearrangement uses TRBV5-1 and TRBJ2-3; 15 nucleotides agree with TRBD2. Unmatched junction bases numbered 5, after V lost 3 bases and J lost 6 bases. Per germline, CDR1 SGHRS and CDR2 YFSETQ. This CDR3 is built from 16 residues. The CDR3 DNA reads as TGCGCCAGCAGCTCAGGACTAGCGGGAGGGAGTGATACGCAGTATTTT. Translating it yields CASSSGLAGGSDTQYF.

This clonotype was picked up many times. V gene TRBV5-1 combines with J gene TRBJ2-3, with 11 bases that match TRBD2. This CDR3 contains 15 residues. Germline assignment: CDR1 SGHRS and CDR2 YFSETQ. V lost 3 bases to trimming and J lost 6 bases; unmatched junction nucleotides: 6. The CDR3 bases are TGCGCCAGCAGCTCGCTAGCGGGAGGACTTGATACGCAGTATTTT. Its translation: CASSSLAGGLDTQYF. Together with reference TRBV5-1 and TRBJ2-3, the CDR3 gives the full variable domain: KAGVTQTPRYLIKTRGQQVTLSCSPISGHRSVSWYQQTPGQGLQFLFEYFSETQRNKGNFPGRFSGRQFSNSRSEMNVSTLELGDSALYLCASSSLAGGLDTQYFGPGTRLTVL.

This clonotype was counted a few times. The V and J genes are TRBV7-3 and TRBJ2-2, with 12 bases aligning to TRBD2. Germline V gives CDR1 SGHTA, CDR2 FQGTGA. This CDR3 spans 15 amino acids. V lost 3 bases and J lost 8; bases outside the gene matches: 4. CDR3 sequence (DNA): TGTGCCAGCAGCTTGACTAGCGGGAGAGGAGGGGAGCTGTTTTTT. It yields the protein CASSLTSGRGGELFF.

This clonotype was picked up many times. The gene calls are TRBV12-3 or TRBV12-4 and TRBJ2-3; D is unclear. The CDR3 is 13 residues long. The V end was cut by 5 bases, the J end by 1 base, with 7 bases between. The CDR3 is CASSPIGTDTQYF. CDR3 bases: TGTGCCAGCAGTCCCATCGGCACAGATACGCAGTATTTT.